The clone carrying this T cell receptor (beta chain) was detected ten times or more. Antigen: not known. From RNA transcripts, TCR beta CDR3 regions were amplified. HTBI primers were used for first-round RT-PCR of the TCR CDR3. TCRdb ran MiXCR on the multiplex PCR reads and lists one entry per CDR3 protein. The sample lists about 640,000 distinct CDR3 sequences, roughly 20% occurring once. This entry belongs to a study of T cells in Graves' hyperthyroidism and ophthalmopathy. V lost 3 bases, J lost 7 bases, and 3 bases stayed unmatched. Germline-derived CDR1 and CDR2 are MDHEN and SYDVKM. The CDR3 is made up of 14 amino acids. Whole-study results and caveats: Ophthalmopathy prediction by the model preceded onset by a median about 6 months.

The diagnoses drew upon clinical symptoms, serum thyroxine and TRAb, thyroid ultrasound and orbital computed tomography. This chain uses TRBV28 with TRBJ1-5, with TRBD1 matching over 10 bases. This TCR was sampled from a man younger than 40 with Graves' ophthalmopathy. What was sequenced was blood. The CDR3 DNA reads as TGTGCCAGCAGTTTGACAGGGGGCAGACAGCCCCAGCATTTT. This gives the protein CASSLTGGRQPQHF.